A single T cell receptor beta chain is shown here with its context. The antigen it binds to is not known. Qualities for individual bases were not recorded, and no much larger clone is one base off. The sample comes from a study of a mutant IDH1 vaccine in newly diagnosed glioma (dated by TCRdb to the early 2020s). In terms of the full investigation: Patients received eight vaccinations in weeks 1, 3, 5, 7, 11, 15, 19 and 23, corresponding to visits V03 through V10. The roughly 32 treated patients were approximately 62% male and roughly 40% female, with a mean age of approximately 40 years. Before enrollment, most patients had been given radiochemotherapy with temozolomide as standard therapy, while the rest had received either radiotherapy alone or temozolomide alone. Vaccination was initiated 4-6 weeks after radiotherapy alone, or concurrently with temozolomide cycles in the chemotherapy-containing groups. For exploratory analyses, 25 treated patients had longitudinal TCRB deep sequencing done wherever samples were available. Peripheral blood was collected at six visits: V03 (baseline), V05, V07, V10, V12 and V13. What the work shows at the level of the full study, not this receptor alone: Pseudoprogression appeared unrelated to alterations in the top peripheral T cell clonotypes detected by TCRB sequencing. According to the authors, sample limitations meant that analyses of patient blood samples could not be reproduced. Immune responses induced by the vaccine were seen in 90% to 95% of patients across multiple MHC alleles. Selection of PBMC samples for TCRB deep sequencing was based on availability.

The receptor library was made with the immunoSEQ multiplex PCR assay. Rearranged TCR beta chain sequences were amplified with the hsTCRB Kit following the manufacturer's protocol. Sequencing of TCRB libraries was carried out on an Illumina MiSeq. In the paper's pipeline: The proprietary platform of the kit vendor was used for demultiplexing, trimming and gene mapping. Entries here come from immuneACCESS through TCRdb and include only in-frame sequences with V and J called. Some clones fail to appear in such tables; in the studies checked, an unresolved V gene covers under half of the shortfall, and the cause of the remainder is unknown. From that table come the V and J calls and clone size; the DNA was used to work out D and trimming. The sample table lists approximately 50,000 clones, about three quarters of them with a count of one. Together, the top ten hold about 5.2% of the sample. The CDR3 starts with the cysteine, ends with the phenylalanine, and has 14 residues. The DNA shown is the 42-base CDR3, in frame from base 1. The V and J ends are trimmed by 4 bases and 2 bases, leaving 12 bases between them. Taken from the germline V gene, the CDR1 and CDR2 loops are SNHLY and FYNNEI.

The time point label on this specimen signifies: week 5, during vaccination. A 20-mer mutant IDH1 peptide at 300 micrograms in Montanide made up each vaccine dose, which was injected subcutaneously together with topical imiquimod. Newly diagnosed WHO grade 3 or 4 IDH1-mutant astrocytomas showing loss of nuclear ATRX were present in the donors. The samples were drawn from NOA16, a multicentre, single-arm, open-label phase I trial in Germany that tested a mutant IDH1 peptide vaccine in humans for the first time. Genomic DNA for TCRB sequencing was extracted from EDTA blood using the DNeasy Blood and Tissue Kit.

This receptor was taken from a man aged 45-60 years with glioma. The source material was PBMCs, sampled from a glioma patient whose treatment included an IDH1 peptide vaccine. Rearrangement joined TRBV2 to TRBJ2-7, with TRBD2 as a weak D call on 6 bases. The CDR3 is CASSGGDGPYEQYF. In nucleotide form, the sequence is TGTGCCAGCAGTGGGGGGGACGGTCCCTACGAGCAGTACTTC.